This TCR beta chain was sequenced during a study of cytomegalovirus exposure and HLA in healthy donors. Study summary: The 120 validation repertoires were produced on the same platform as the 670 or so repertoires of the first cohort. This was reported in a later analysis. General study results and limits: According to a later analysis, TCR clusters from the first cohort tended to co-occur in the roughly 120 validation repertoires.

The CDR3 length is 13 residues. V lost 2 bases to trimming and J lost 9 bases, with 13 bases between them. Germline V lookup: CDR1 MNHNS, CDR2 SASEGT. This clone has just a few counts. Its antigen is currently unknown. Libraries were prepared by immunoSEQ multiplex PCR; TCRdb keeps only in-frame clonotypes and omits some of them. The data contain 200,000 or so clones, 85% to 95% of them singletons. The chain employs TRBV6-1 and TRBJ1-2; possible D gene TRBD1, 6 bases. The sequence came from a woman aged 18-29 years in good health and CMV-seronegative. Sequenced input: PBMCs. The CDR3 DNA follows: TGTGCCAGCAGTGAAACAGGGAGTAATAGCTACACCTTC. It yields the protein CASSETGSNSYTF.